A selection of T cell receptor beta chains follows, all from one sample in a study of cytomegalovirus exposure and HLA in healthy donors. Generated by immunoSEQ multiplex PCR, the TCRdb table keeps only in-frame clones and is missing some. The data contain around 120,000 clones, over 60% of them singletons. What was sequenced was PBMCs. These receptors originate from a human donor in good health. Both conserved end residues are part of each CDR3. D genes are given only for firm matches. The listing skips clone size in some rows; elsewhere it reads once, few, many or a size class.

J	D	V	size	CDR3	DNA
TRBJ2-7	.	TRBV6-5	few	CASRASYEQYF	TGTGCCAGCAGAGCTTCCTACGAGCAGTACTTC
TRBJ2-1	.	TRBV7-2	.	CASSSPPYNEQFF	TGTGCCAGCAGCTCCCCCCCGTACAATGAGCAGTTCTTC
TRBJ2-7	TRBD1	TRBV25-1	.	CASSARSGTGGNYEQYF	TGTGCCAGCAGTGCGCGCTCGGGGACAGGGGGGAACTACGAGCAGTACTTC
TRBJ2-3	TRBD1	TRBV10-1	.	CASSPSGQGTDTQYF	TGCGCCAGCAGTCCCTCGGGACAGGGGACAGATACGCAGTATTTT
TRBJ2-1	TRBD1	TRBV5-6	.	CASSFRDRVHEQFF	TGTGCCAGCAGCTTCCGGGACAGGGTACATGAGCAGTTCTTC
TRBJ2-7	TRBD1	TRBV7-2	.	CASSLWTGTSYEQYF	TGTGCCAGCAGCCTATGGACAGGGACCTCCTACGAGCAGTACTTC
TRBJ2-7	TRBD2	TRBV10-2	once	CASRGLAGTSSYEQYF	TGCGCCAGCAGGGGACTAGCGGGGACGAGCTCCTACGAGCAGTACTTC
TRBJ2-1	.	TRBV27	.	CASSLGQGPYNEQFF	TGTGCCAGCAGTTTAGGGCAGGGGCCCTACAATGAGCAGTTCTTC
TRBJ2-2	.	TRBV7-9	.	CASSRVDTGELFF	TGTGCCAGCAGCCGGGTGGACACCGGGGAGCTGTTTTTT
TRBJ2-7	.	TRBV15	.	CATSRDLFPYEQYF	TGTGCCACCAGCAGAGATCTTTTCCCCTACGAGCAGTACTTC
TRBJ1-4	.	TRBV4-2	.	CASSQDWRGQYEKLFF	TGTGCCAGCAGCCAAGATTGGAGGGGCCAATATGAAAAACTGTTTTTT
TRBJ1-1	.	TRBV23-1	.	CASSHHPEARTEAFF	TGCGCCAGCAGTCATCACCCTGAGGCGCGGACTGAAGCTTTCTTT
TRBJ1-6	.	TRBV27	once	CASSLSLFGGEVHF	TGTGCCAGCAGTTTATCTTTGTTTGGGGGCGAGGTCCACTTT
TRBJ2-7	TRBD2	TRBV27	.	CASSPNRGLASHYEQYF	TGTGCCAGCAGTCCCAACCGGGGACTAGCAAGTCACTACGAGCAGTACTTC
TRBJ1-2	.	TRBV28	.	CASSSQGSRRYGYTF	TGTGCCAGCAGTTCTCAGGGGTCCCGAAGATATGGCTACACCTTC
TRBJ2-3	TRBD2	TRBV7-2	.	CASRETSGEWDTQYF	TGTGCCAGCAGGGAGACTAGCGGGGAATGGGATACGCAGTATTTT
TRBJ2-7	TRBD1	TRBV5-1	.	CASSPRQGAYEQYF	TGCGCCAGCAGCCCTCGACAGGGGGCCTACGAGCAGTACTTC